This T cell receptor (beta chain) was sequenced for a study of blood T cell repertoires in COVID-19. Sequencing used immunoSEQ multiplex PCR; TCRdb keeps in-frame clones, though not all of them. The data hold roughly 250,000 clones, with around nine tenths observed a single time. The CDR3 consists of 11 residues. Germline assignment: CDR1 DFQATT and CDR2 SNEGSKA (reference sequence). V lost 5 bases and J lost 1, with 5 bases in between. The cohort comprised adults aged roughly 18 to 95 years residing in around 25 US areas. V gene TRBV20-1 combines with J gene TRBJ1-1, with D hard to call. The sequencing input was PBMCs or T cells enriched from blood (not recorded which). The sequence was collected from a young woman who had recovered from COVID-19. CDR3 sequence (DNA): TGCAGTGCTTCTCGGAACACTGAAGCTTTCTTT. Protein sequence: CSASRNTEAFF.